The 10 T cell receptor beta chains below all came from one sample that was sequenced in a study of blood T cell repertoires in COVID-19. Sequenced by immunoSEQ multiplex PCR; TCRdb stores in-frame clones only, minus some. The sample shows approximately 150,000 clones, more than 75% of them seen only once. Sequenced material: PBMCs or T cells enriched from blood (not recorded which). The receptors come from a man aged 35 to 55 who had recovered from COVID-19.

The chain is built from TRBV18 and TRBJ2-5; 12 bases align to TRBD2. The trim removed 1 base at V and 1 base at J, leaving 1 base unmatched. Looked up from germline, CDR1 is KGHSH and CDR2 is LQKENI. The CDR3 length is 16 residues. In DNA, the CDR3 is TGTGCCAGCTCACCACGACTAGCGGGGGCCCAAGAGACCCAGTACTTC. It yields the protein CASSPRLAGAQETQYF.

This chain joins TRBV6-5 and TRBJ1-2; D ambiguous. The CDR3 covers 15 residues. The germline V gene encodes CDR1 MNHEY and CDR2 SVGAGI. V gave up 0 bases and J gave up 4 bases, with 12 bases separating them. The CDR3 region is CASSYSQTFIYGYTF. The CDR3 bases are TGTGCCAGCAGTTACTCCCAAACTTTCATCTATGGCTACACCTTC.

This clone appeared a single time. The chain combines TRBV2 with TRBJ1-3, with D possibly TRBD1 on 6 matching bases. The CDR3 contains 15 residues. Between the trimmed V and J ends, which lost 5 bases and 2 bases, there was a span of 13 bases. Germline-derived CDR1 and CDR2 are SNHLY and FYNNEI. In nucleotides, the CDR3 is TGTGCCAGCAGTACCCTGCAGGGGCCTGGAAACACCATATATTTT. Encoded protein: CASSTLQGPGNTIYF.

The CDR3 coding sequence is TGTGCCAGCAGCGAACAGGGAAAGGCCTACGAGCAGTACTTC. Amino acid sequence: CASSEQGKAYEQYF. The rearrangement joins TRBV13 to TRBJ2-7; D is possibly TRBD1 (6 bases). Germline V gene data show CDR1 as PRHDT and CDR2 as FYEKMQ (reference sequence). Trimming left V 5 bases short and J 2 bases short, with 13 bases between. This CDR3 is 14 amino acids long.

The chain joins TRBV27 to TRBJ1-1, with a tentative D call TRBD1 (5 bases). Germline CDR1 and CDR2: MNHEY and SMNVEV (reference sequence). V was pared by 6 bases and J by 2 bases, with 19 bases between. The CDR3 consists of 16 residues. CDR3 nucleotide sequence: TGTGCCAGCAGCCCTCTTACGACAGCGAAAAACACTGAAGCTTTCTTT. Its translation: CASSPLTTAKNTEAFF.

The J gene is TRBJ2-2, the V gene TRBV7-9; 8 bases fit TRBD2. V shed 5 bases, J shed 3 bases, and the junction held 8 bases outside the gene matches. Germline loops: CDR1 SEHNR, CDR2 FQNEAQ (reference sequence). The CDR3 has 16 amino acids. The CDR3 nucleotides are TGTGCCAGCAGCGTAACGGGGGGGCCAGACACCGGGGAGCTGTTTTTT. Encoded protein: CASSVTGGPDTGELFF.

The chain combines TRBV2 with TRBJ2-5; possibly TRBD2 for D (6 bases). The CDR3 loop spans 14 amino acids. CDR1 and CDR2 (germline): SNHLY, FYNNEI. Between the trimmed V and J ends, which lost 7 bases and 2 bases, there was a span of 14 bases. The CDR3 nucleotides read TGTGCCAGCACCCGAGGAGGGGCGCAAGAGACCCAGTACTTC. Translation: CASTRGGAQETQYF.

This clone has just a few counts. The genes are TRBV28 and TRBJ1-2; D gene ambiguous. The CDR3 extends over 12 amino acids. V was clipped by 3 bases and J by 8 bases, with 10 bases between them. The germline V gene encodes CDR1 MDHEN and CDR2 SYDVKM. The CDR3, as DNA: TGTGCCAGCAGTTTGGGGAGTTGGGGCTACACCTTC. It translates to CASSLGSWGYTF.

Points on this clone: Other DNA sequences in this specimen translate into the identical CDR3. The chain has TRBV5-4 and TRBJ1-6; 7 bases line up with TRBD1. The CDR3 spans 14 residues. Looked up from germline, CDR1 is SGHNT and CDR2 is YYREEE (reference sequence). J was trimmed by 7 bases and V by 4 bases; bases with no gene match: 5. The CDR3 DNA sequence: TGTGCCAGCAGCCTCGACAGGGTGAATTCACCCCTCCACTTT. This gives the protein CASSLDRVNSPLHF.

Regarding this clone: This sample also contains other DNA sequences that code for the same CDR3. The CDR3 reads CASSQGTGGTEAFF. DNA of the CDR3: TGTGCCAGCAGCCAAGGAACAGGGGGCACTGAAGCTTTCTTT. The chain recombines TRBV3-1 (or the pseudogene TRBV3-2) with TRBJ1-1, with 8 bases fitting TRBD1. The V gene's germline CDR1 is LGHDT and CDR2 YNNKEL (reference sequence). This CDR3 contains 14 residues. V lost 1 base and J lost 4; bases outside the gene matches: 2.